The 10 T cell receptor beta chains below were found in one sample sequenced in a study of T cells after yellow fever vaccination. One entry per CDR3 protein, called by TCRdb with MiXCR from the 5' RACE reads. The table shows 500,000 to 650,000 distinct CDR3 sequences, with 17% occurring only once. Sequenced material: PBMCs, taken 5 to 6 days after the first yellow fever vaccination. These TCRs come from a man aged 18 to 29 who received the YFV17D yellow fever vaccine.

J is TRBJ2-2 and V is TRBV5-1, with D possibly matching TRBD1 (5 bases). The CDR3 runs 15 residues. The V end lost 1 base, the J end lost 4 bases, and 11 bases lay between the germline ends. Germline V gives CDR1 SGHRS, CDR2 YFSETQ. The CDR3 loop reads CASSLSRVPTGELFF. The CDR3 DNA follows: TGCGCCAGCAGCTTGTCCAGGGTTCCCACCGGGGAGCTGTTTTTT.

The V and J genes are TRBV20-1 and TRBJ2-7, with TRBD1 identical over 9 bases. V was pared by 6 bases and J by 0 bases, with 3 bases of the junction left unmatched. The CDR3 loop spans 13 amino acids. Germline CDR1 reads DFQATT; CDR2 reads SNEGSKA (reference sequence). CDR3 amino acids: CSARQGVSYEQYF. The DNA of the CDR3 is TGCAGTGCCCGACAGGGGGTCTCCTACGAGCAGTACTTC.

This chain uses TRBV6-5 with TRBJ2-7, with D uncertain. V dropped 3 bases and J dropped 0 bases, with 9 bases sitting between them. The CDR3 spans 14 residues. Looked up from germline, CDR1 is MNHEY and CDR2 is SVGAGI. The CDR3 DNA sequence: TGTGCCAGCAGTTATGAGGCTCACTCCTACGAGCAGTACTTC. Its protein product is CASSYEAHSYEQYF.

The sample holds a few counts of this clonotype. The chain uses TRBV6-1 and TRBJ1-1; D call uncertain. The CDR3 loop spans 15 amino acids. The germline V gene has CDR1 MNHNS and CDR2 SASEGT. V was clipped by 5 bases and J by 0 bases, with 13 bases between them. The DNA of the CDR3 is TGTGCCAGCAGTCAAGAGGCGGTATTGAACACTGAAGCTTTCTTT. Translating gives CASSQEAVLNTEAFF.

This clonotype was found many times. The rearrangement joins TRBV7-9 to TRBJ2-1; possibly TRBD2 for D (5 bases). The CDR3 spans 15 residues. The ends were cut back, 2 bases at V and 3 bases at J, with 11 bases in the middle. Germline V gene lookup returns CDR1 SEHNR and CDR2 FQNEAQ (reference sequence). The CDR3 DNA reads TGTGCCAGCAGCTTACTTAGCGTAATCTACAATGAGCAGTTCTTC. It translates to CASSLLSVIYNEQFF.

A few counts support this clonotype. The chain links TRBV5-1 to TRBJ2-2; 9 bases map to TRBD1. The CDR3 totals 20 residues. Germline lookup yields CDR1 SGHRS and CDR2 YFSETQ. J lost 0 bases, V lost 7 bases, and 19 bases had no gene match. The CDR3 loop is CASGRRGREGTGTNTGELFF. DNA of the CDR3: TGCGCCAGCGGCCGCCGCGGCCGTGAAGGGACAGGGACGAACACCGGGGAGCTGTTTTTT.

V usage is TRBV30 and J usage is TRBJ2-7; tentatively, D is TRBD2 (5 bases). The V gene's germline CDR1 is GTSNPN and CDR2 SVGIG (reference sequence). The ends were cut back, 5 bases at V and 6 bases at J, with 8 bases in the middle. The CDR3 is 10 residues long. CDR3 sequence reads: CAWQAGEQYF. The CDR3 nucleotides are TGTGCCTGGCAGGCGGGCGAGCAGTACTTC. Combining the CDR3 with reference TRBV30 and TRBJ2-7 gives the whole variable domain SQTIHQWPATLVQPVGSPLSLECTVEGTSNPNLYWYRQAAGRGLQLLFYSVGIGQISSEVPQNLSASRPQDRQFILSSKKLLLSDSGFYLCAWQAGEQYFGPGTRLTVT.

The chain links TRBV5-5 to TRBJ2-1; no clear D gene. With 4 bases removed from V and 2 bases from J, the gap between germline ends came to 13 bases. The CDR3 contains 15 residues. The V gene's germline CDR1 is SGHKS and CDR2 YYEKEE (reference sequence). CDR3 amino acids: CASSQDASAYNEQFF. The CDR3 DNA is TGTGCCAGCAGCCAGGACGCCTCGGCCTACAATGAGCAGTTCTTC.

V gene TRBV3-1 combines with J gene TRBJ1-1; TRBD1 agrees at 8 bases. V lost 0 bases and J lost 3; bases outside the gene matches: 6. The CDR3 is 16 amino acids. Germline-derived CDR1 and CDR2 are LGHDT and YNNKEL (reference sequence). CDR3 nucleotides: TGTGCCAGCAGCCAAGATAGGGAGACAGGGGACACTGAAGCTTTCTTT. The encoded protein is CASSQDRETGDTEAFF.

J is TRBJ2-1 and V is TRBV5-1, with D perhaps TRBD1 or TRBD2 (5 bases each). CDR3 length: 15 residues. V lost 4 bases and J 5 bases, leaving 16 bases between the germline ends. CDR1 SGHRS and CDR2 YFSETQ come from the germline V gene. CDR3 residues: CASSPGPWGNNEQFF. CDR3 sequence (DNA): TGCGCCAGCAGCCCGGGGCCGTGGGGGAACAATGAGCAGTTCTTC.